Reported below is one T cell receptor (beta chain). Its antigen is unknown. TCRdb re-called the 5' RACE reads with MiXCR, one entry per CDR3 protein. This sample has about 560,000 distinct CDR3 sequences, with about a fifth found just once. The data belong to a study of T-cell memory formation after mild COVID-19. In the study overall: Largely, TCR clusters stayed within a single donor.

Germline-derived CDR1 and CDR2 are SGHDN and FVKESK. Trimming at V came to 6 bases and at J to 3 bases, leaving 6 bases not matched to a gene. The CDR3 is 15 amino acids. General study results and limits: There were some responding clones in pre-infection memory, which suggested that cross-reactive memory had joined.

Material: PBMCs or a T cell subset sorted from them (not recorded which). The source of this sequence is an adult woman who had mild COVID-19 (a few samples of this study predate the infection). Cell type and time point are not known. The chain joins TRBV14 to TRBJ2-7; 12 positions match TRBD1. The CDR3 spells CASSPGTGGFYEQYF. CDR3 DNA: TGTGCCAGCAGTCCCGGGACAGGGGGCTTCTACGAGCAGTACTTC.